The 21 T cell receptor beta chains in this list originate from one sample, sequenced in a study of response to subunit inactivated influenza vaccine (dated by TCRdb to 2016 to 2019). Receptor amplification or capture employed RT-PCR. Sequencer: Illumina HiSeq 2500. Using fastp at Q25 and MiXCR, TCRdb reprocessed the public reads and kept productive beta chains. Rows merge per CDR3 protein into single entries with the most common DNA and genes. The table for this sample lists roughly 700,000 distinct CDR3 sequences; 14% of them were counted only once. The ten largest make up 6% to 8% of the sample. Sample: PBMCs from blood, taken 14 days before vaccination. The receptors derive from a man in his forties or fifties who received an inactivated influenza vaccine. Donor details come from another sample of the same person, matched by shared clones.

V gene TRBV2 combines with J gene TRBJ2-2, with D uncertain. CDR1 is SNHLY, CDR2 FYNNEI, per germline. V was shortened by 4 bases and J by 4 bases, with 7 bases between the two germline ends. The CDR3 consists of 13 residues. CDR3 amino acids: CASSVNPTGELFF. The DNA of the CDR3 is TGTGCCAGCAGTGTTAACCCCACCGGGGAGCTGTTTTTT. Together with reference TRBV2 and TRBJ2-2, the CDR3 gives the full variable domain: EPEVTQTPSHQVTQMGQEVILRCVPISNHLYFYWYRQILGQKVEFLVSFYNNEISEKSEIFDDQFSVERPDGSNFTLKIRSTKLEDSAMYFCASSVNPTGELFFGEGSRLTVL.

The rearrangement joins TRBV12-3 or TRBV12-4 to TRBJ1-2; 7 bases line up with TRBD1. The V gene end was trimmed by 3 bases and the J gene end by 6 bases; junction bases not matched to a gene: 19. The CDR3 runs to 18 residues. The DNA of the CDR3 is TGTGCCAGCAGTTTCGAAGCGGGGGTGGGACAGCCTTTCAATGGCTACACCTTC. Protein sequence: CASSFEAGVGQPFNGYTF.

The DNA of the CDR3 is TGTGCCAGCAGTTCCCTAGGGAGTGAGAAAGCGGAGATCTCCTACGAGCAGTACTTC. The encoded protein is CASSSLGSEKAEISYEQYF. The chain employs TRBV6-5 and TRBJ2-7; a possible D gene is TRBD2 (5 bases). Germline assignment: CDR1 MNHEY and CDR2 SVGAGI. V shed 4 bases and J shed 0 bases, with 25 bases lying between them. The CDR3 has 19 residues.

The CDR3 spells CASSPNAGFNEQFF. CDR3 coding DNA: TGTGCCAGCTCACCAAATGCAGGTTTCAATGAGCAGTTCTTC. This chain uses TRBV18 with TRBJ2-1; D not certain. Per germline, CDR1 KGHSH and CDR2 LQKENI. Trimming took off 2 bases at V and 6 bases at J, with 11 bases between the two ends. The CDR3 loop spans 14 amino acids.

The rearrangement links TRBV7-9 to TRBJ1-2, with D unclear. This CDR3 is built from 13 residues. V lost 5 bases to trimming and J lost 4 bases, with 11 bases between them. Germline CDR1 and CDR2: SEHNR and FQNEAQ (reference sequence). The CDR3 region is CASSTALGYGYTF. DNA for the CDR3: TGTGCCAGCAGCACGGCCCTAGGCTATGGCTACACCTTC.

CDR3 loop: CASSFGGPGNEQFF. The DNA of the CDR3 is TGTGCCAGCAGTTTCGGGGGGCCGGGGAATGAGCAGTTCTTC. V usage is TRBV25-1 and J usage is TRBJ2-1; TRBD2 is a possible D gene (7 bases). This CDR3 spans 14 amino acids. The V end was cut by 5 bases, the J end by 7 bases, with 15 bases between. The germline gives CDR1 MGHDK, CDR2 SYGVNS.

There are many counts of this clonotype. The rearrangement links TRBV6-5 to TRBJ2-7; no reliable D call. CDR1 and CDR2 (germline): MNHEY, SVGAGI. The V and J ends lost 6 bases and 1 base respectively, with 7 bases between them. This CDR3 spans 12 amino acids. CDR3 DNA sequence: TGTGCCAGCAGGGAAGGATCCTACGAGCAGTACTTC. Its protein product is CASREGSYEQYF.

This clonotype was seen ten or more times. The V call is TRBV6-2 or TRBV6-3, the J call TRBJ2-1; D gene ambiguous. The CDR3 sequence is 17 residues long. Trimming left V 7 bases short and J 1 base short, with 20 bases between. Per germline, CDR1 MNHEY and CDR2 SVGEGT. Here the CDR3 DNA reads TGTGCCAGCACTCATAGATCCTGGTACGGTTCCTACAATGAGCAGTTCTTC. Translation gives CASTHRSWYGSYNEQFF.

This clonotype turned up a few times. The chain links TRBV7-2 to TRBJ1-2; no definite D call. The CDR3 spans 10 residues. The ends were cut back, 1 base at V and 8 bases at J, with 2 bases in the middle. The germline CDR1 and CDR2 sequences are SGHTA and FQGNSA. The CDR3 region has the DNA TGTGCCAGCAGCTTAGACGGCTACACCTTC. This sequence encodes CASSLDGYTF.

The rearrangement joins TRBV27 to TRBJ2-7, with D maybe TRBD2 (6 bases). This CDR3 region has 11 residues. V was cut by 6 bases and J by 3 bases, with 6 bases left in between. The germline CDR1 and CDR2 sequences are MNHEY and SMNVEV (reference sequence). CDR3 sequence: CASRAGYEQYF. The CDR3 DNA sequence: TGTGCCAGCAGAGCGGGCTACGAGCAGTACTTC.

This clonotype has ten or more counts. This chain links TRBV4-2 with TRBJ2-1, with D possibly TRBD1 on 5 matching bases. The CDR3 is made up of 20 amino acids. The V gene lost 7 bases and the J gene lost 0 bases, with 28 bases spanning the gap. Looked up from germline, CDR1 is LGHNA and CDR2 is YNFKEQ. CDR3 nucleotide sequence: TGTGCCAGCACCTCTGAGACAGTCCGCGCTAAAGTTTACTCCTACAATGAGCAGTTCTTC. The encoded protein is CASTSETVRAKVYSYNEQFF.

The chain links TRBV28 to TRBJ1-2; weak D call: TRBD1 (6 bases). Trimming cost V 2 bases and J 8 bases, with 15 bases left between them. Germline V gene lookup returns CDR1 MDHEN and CDR2 SYDVKM. This CDR3 has 14 amino acids. CDR3 coding DNA: TGTGCCAGCAGTTTAGAAGGAGGGGGACGAGGCTACACCTTC. It codes for CASSLEGGGRGYTF.

This clonotype came up a few times. The genes are TRBV20-1 and TRBJ2-2, with TRBD2 as a possible D gene (6 bases). Trimming stripped 3 bases from V and 4 bases from J, with 15 bases between. The CDR3 is 15 amino acids. CDR1 and CDR2 (germline): DFQATT, SNEGSKA (reference sequence). The CDR3 sequence: CSASKGGAVTGELFF. CDR3 DNA: TGCAGTGCTAGCAAAGGAGGGGCTGTCACCGGGGAGCTGTTTTTT.

This chain uses TRBV6-2 or TRBV6-3 with TRBJ2-2, with D perhaps matching TRBD1 (7 bases). V gave up 6 bases and J gave up 7 bases, with 18 bases separating them. There are 15 residues in the CDR3. Germline V gene sequence: CDR1 MNHEY, CDR2 SVGEGT. The CDR3 loop reads CASRPQGGMGGELFF. DNA for the CDR3: TGTGCCAGCAGACCTCAGGGGGGAATGGGCGGGGAGCTGTTTTTT.

The DNA of the CDR3 is TGCGCCAGCAGCCCAGACAGGGGATCCTCCTACAATGAGCAGTTCTTC. Translating gives CASSPDRGSSYNEQFF. This chain connects TRBV4-1 to TRBJ2-1, with 8 bases fitting TRBD1. CDR1 MGHRA and CDR2 YSYEKL come from the germline V gene. The CDR3 sequence is 16 residues long. V gave up 4 bases and J gave up 0 bases; unmatched junction bases: 5.

The chain carries TRBV28 and TRBJ1-2, with D tentatively TRBD1 (6 bases). The CDR3 consists of 12 residues. V lost 5 bases and J 6 bases, leaving 10 bases between the germline ends. In germline, CDR1 is MDHEN, CDR2 SYDVKM. The CDR3 region has the DNA TGTGCCAGCAGTCTCAGACAGGATGGCTACACCTTC. This encodes CASSLRQDGYTF.

This chain uses TRBV4-2 with TRBJ2-7, with TRBD1 matching 9 bases. Germline trimming cut 4 bases from V and 0 bases from J; bases unmatched to any gene: 7. CDR3 size: 16 residues. Per the germline V gene, CDR1 is LGHNA and CDR2 is YNFKEQ. DNA for the CDR3: TGTGCCAGCAGCCGAGATACAGGGGGCGCCTCCTACGAGCAGTACTTC. Protein product: CASSRDTGGASYEQYF.

This clonotype has a handful of counts. V gene TRBV4-3 combines with J gene TRBJ2-5; 10 nucleotides line up with TRBD2. J was trimmed by 9 bases and V by 3 bases; bases with no gene match: 4. CDR1 is LGHNA and CDR2 is YSLEER in the germline V gene. CDR3 length equals 13 residues. The CDR3 is CASSQELAGPQYF. CDR3 nucleotide sequence: TGCGCCAGCAGCCAGGAACTAGCGGGACCCCAGTACTTC.

This clonotype appeared many times. The rearrangement uses TRBV3-1 and TRBJ1-1, with 8 bases lining up with TRBD1. The germline V gene has CDR1 LGHDT and CDR2 YNNKEL (reference sequence). The CDR3 totals 14 residues. V lost 4 bases to trimming and J lost 0 bases; unmatched junction nucleotides: 1. CDR3: CASSRTGLNTEAFF. CDR3 in DNA: TGTGCCAGCAGCCGGACAGGGTTGAACACTGAAGCTTTCTTT.

This chain links TRBV29-1 with TRBJ2-7; a weak D match, TRBD1 (6 bases). Trimming took 6 bases from V and 3 from J, leaving 15 bases between them. Germline lookup yields CDR1 SQVTM and CDR2 ANQGSEA. The CDR3 contains 13 residues. CDR3 residues: CSVQRDTNYEQYF. Here the CDR3 DNA reads TGCAGCGTCCAACGGGACACCAACTACGAGCAGTACTTC.

This clonotype was found once. V usage is TRBV6-1 and J usage is TRBJ2-1; D unresolved. Trimming took off 0 bases at V and 10 bases at J, with 10 bases between the two ends. The CDR3 is 13 amino acids. The germline V gene encodes CDR1 MNHNS and CDR2 SASEGT. The CDR3 loop is CASSEAGLVEQFF. The CDR3 DNA reads TGTGCCAGCAGTGAAGCGGGGTTGGTGGAGCAGTTCTTC.